The clone carrying this TCR beta chain was counted once. Its cognate antigen is unknown. CDR3 length: 14 residues. Trimming cost V 7 bases and J 4 bases; bases outside gene matches: 9. In germline, CDR1 is MRHNA, CDR2 SNTAGT. This sample is drawn from a study of PD-1 blockade in classical Hodgkin lymphoma. Background on the study: Nivolumab 3 mg/kg was given intravenously every 2 weeks.

Study observations and caveats: Patients newly diagnosed and complete responders had comparable baseline diversity. It was reported that newly diagnosed patients had less baseline TCR diversity than healthy donors.

Assay used: immunoSEQ multiplex PCR; TCRdb lists only in-frame clones, some missing. The sample carries some 43,000 clones, about 85% recorded once. Every one of the patients relapsed after autologous stem cell transplantation (brentuximab vedotin exposure was variable). Complete response, partial response or progressive disease was recorded as best response. The rearrangement uses TRBV6-4 and TRBJ1-1, with 7 bases fitting TRBD1. Sequencing was performed on peripheral blood mononuclear cells (PBMCs), taken before the second cycle of nivolumab. The sequence was collected from a human donor with classical Hodgkin lymphoma. The CDR3 spells CASTETGSSTEAFF. CDR3 bases: TGTGCCAGCACCGAGACAGGGAGTAGCACTGAAGCTTTCTTT.